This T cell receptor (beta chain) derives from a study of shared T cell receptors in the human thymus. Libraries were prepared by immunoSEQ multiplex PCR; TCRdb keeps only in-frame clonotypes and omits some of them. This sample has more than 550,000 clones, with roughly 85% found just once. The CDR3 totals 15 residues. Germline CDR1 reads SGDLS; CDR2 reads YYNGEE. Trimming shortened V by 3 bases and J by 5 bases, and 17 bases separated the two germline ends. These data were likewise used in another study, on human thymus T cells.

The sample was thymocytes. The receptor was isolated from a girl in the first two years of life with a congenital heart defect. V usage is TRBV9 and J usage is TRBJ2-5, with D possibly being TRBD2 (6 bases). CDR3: CASSAGLSVWETQYF. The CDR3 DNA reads TGTGCCAGCAGCGCGGGACTGTCCGTTTGGGAGACCCAGTACTTC.